Below, 19 T cell receptor beta chains from the same sample are listed, as sequenced in a study of neurological immune-mediated disorders. MiXCR, applied by TCRdb to the 5' RACE reads, yields one record per CDR3 protein. The sample carries 81,000 or so distinct CDR3 sequences, 13% recorded once. Time point described: longitudinal time-point 2. The sample was PBMCs. Every receptor here comes from a female donor with HTLV-1-associated myelopathy (HAM/TSP).

This clonotype was found many times. The rearrangement joins TRBV5-5 to TRBJ1-1; D is uncertain. The CDR3 runs to 12 residues. Germline V gene sequence: CDR1 SGHKS, CDR2 YYEKEE (reference sequence). The V and J ends lost 1 base and 6 bases respectively, with 7 bases between them. The CDR3 sequence is CASSLMSPEAFF. The DNA of the CDR3 is TGTGCCAGCAGCTTGATGTCTCCTGAAGCTTTCTTT. The complete variable domain, with remaining parts taken from reference TRBV5-5 and TRBJ1-1, reads DAGVTQSPTHLIKTRGQQVTLRCSPISGHKSVSWYQQVLGQGPQFIFQYYEKEERGRGNFPDRFSARQFPNYSSELNVNALLLGDSALYLCASSLMSPEAFFGQGTRLTVV.

This clonotype has at least ten counts. The CDR3 loop is CASPGVWRSSTDTQYF. The CDR3 DNA sequence: TGTGCCAGCCCCGGCGTGTGGCGGTCTAGCACAGATACGCAGTATTTT. The gene calls are TRBV6-1 and TRBJ2-3; the D is unclear. Trimming left V 8 bases short and J 0 bases short, with 18 bases between. CDR1 and CDR2 (germline): MNHNS, SASEGT. The CDR3 is 16 amino acids.

This clonotype was picked up many times. This rearrangement joins TRBV18 to TRBJ2-6; D is unresolved. The V gene lost 4 bases and the J gene lost 0 bases, with 7 bases spanning the gap. This CDR3 spans 15 amino acids. Germline CDR1 and CDR2: KGHSH and LQKENI. The CDR3 sequence is CASSRVGSGANVLTF. As DNA, the CDR3 is TGTGCCAGCTCACGGGTGGGCTCTGGGGCCAACGTCCTGACTTTC.

The table lists this clonotype with many counts. The CDR3 DNA follows: TGCGCCAGCAGCGCGGGGCCAGAGCCTTTCAATGAGCAGTTCTTC. Protein product: CASSAGPEPFNEQFF. V is TRBV5-1 and J is TRBJ2-1; D may be TRBD2 (6 bases). The CDR3 loop spans 15 amino acids. The V gene's germline CDR1 is SGHRS and CDR2 YFSETQ. V was cut by 4 bases and J by 6 bases, with 17 bases left in between.

This clonotype was observed a handful of times. A much larger clone sits a single nucleotide away, making a read error possible. V and J are TRBV10-3 and TRBJ1-4; D possibly corresponds to TRBD1 (6 bases). Germline CDR1 reads ENHRY; CDR2 reads SYGVKD. The CDR3 extends over 15 amino acids. In nucleotides, the CDR3 is TGTGTCATCAGTGAGTCCAGGCAGGGGAGTGAAAAACTGTTTTTT. As protein: CVISESRQGSEKLFF.

This clonotype was counted many times. This chain uses TRBV7-7 with TRBJ2-3; 7 nucleotides align to TRBD2. There are 13 residues in the CDR3. Germline V lookup: CDR1 SSHAT, CDR2 FNYEAQ (reference sequence). The J segment lost 4 bases and the V segment lost 5 bases, leaving 3 bases of the junction unmatched. CDR3 sequence reads: CASSRGVSDTQYF. In DNA, the CDR3 is TGTGCCAGCAGCCGGGGGGTCTCAGATACGCAGTATTTT. Supplemented by reference TRBV7-7 and TRBJ2-3, the full variable domain reads GAGVSQSPRYKVTKRGQDVTLRCDPISSHATLYWYQQALGQGPEFLTYFNYEAQPDKSGLPSDRFSAERPEGSISTLTIQRTEQRDSAMYRCASSRGVSDTQYFGPGTRLTVL.

This clonotype showed up many times. This chain uses TRBV12-3 or TRBV12-4 with TRBJ2-7, with D possibly matching TRBD2 (5 bases). Trimming removed 2 bases from V and 4 bases from J, with 6 bases in between. The CDR3 is 12 amino acids. The CDR3 protein is CASSLRDYEQYF. CDR3 in DNA: TGTGCCAGCAGTTTACGGGATTACGAGCAGTACTTC.

This clonotype was picked up many times. The chain links TRBV10-3 to TRBJ2-7; D perhaps matches TRBD2 (6 bases). This CDR3 contains 15 residues. Germline V lookup: CDR1 ENHRY, CDR2 SYGVKD. V lost 0 bases and J 0 bases, leaving 9 bases between the germline ends. The CDR3 spells CAISESLGGSYEQYF. CDR3 DNA sequence: TGTGCCATCAGTGAGTCCTTGGGGGGCTCCTACGAGCAGTACTTC.

By sample fraction, this clonotype is medium-sized. V is TRBV5-1 and J is TRBJ2-1; 7 nucleotides line up with TRBD1. With 4 bases clipped from V and 6 bases from J, the junction kept 10 bases outside the gene matches. Germline assignment: CDR1 SGHRS and CDR2 YFSETQ. The CDR3 is 15 amino acids. The CDR3 reads CASSPVPGQSNEQFF. The CDR3 DNA reads as TGCGCCAGCAGCCCAGTGCCGGGACAGAGCAATGAGCAGTTCTTC.

In its sample, this clonotype was seen many times. Germline and junction disagree at one end, which may indicate a read error. The chain employs TRBV4-2 and TRBJ2-7; TRBD1 or TRBD2 may be the D gene (6 bases each). Germline V gives CDR1 LGHNA, CDR2 YNFKEQ. The CDR3 has 14 amino acids. CDR3 in DNA: TGTGTCAGCAGCCAAGGGGGGCCCTCCTACGAGCAGTACTTC. Protein: CVSSQGGPSYEQYF.

This clonotype was observed many times. The rearrangement joins TRBV7-9 to TRBJ2-1, with D uncertain. CDR3 length equals 12 residues. Per germline, CDR1 SEHNR and CDR2 FQNEAQ (reference sequence). V lost 5 bases and J lost 10, with 12 bases in between. The CDR3, as DNA: TGTGCCAGCAGCGGTATTGACCACGAGCAGTTCTTC. It translates to CASSGIDHEQFF.

This clonotype was recorded many times. The chain carries TRBV5-1 and TRBJ2-7; 8 bases map to TRBD1. This CDR3 comprises 13 residues. Unmatched junction bases numbered 7, after V lost 5 bases and J lost 6 bases. Germline CDR1 SGHRS, CDR2 YFSETQ. CDR3 amino acids: CASRPGQETEQYF. In nucleotides, the CDR3 is TGCGCCAGCAGACCGGGACAGGAAACCGAGCAGTACTTC.

This clonotype occurred a few times. The V call is TRBV6-5, the J call TRBJ2-1; D is possibly TRBD1 (5 bases). V was cut by 5 bases and J by 6 bases, with 14 bases left in between. CDR3 length equals 14 residues. Germline V gene lookup returns CDR1 MNHEY and CDR2 SVGAGI. In DNA, the CDR3 is TGTGCCAGCAGTAAGAGCAGGGTGGGCAATGAGCAGTTCTTC. Translated: CASSKSRVGNEQFF.

This clonotype was seen ten or more times. The chain links TRBV12-3 or TRBV12-4 to TRBJ1-4, with D tentatively TRBD1 (6 bases). The CDR3 length is 15 residues. The V end lost 2 bases, the J end lost 10 bases, and 17 bases lay between the germline ends. CDR3 sequence: CASSLWSQRGGKLFF. CDR3 bases: TGTGCCAGCAGTTTATGGTCCCAACGAGGGGGAAAACTGTTTTTT.

This clonotype was found many times. CDR3 in amino acids: CAWTAYNEQFF. The CDR3 DNA reads TGTGCCTGGACAGCCTACAATGAGCAGTTCTTC. The rearrangement uses TRBV12-3 or TRBV12-4 and TRBJ2-1, with D maybe TRBD1 (6 bases). The CDR3 extends over 11 amino acids. V was shortened by 11 bases and J by 2 bases, with 7 bases between the two germline ends.

This clonotype has ten or more counts. CDR3 loop: CSARPGTGGTGELFF. The CDR3 nucleotides are TGCAGTGCTAGACCTGGGACAGGTGGCACCGGGGAGCTGTTTTTT. The chain joins TRBV20-1 to TRBJ2-2; 8 bases fit TRBD1. From germline, CDR1 is DFQATT and CDR2 SNEGSKA (reference sequence). V lost 2 bases and J lost 4; bases outside the gene matches: 6. This CDR3 is 15 amino acids long.

Ten or more counts support this clonotype. CDR3 in DNA: TGCGCCAGCAGACCTGGACTCCTCTTTCGCACAGATACGCAGTATTTT. The encoded protein is CASRPGLLFRTDTQYF. The chain combines TRBV5-1 with TRBJ2-3; tentatively, D is TRBD2 (5 bases). Germline V CDR1 and CDR2: SGHRS, YFSETQ. V lost 5 bases, J lost 1 base, and 17 bases lay in between. The CDR3 length is 16 residues.

This clonotype was seen at least ten times. Germline is not matched at one junction end, which may reflect a read error. The V gene is TRBV15, the J gene TRBJ2-5; maybe TRBD1 (6 bases). The germline V gene encodes CDR1 LNHNV and CDR2 YYDKDF (reference sequence). There are 17 residues in the CDR3. The DNA for the CDR3 is TGTGCTACCAGCAGAGAAGGGCTGGGGACAATGGAAGAGACCCAGTACTTC. This translates into CATSREGLGTMEETQYF.

This clonotype was recorded many times. This sequence joins TRBV10-3 and TRBJ2-1, with 7 bases aligning to TRBD1. Germline V gene lookup returns CDR1 ENHRY and CDR2 SYGVKD. CDR3 length: 14 residues. V trimming: 8 bases; J trimming: 7 bases; junction bases outside the gene matches: 11. CDR3 residues: CAIASSTGRNEQFF. As DNA, the CDR3 is TGTGCCATCGCTTCTTCGACAGGGCGGAATGAGCAGTTCTTC.